This T cell receptor beta chain was sequenced during a study of blood T cell repertoires in COVID-19. In the study overall: Material from acute and convalescent COVID-19 was sourced from the United States, Italy and Spain. The analysed material was cDNA or gDNA that came from T cells, B-cell-depleted T cells, or PBMCs.

Original processing notes: How many nucleated cells were present was estimated from reference gene primer amplification. The data were produced by immunoSEQ multiplex PCR, yet TCRdb's version contains in-frame clones alone and is incomplete. That table furnishes V, J and clone size, whereas the DNA furnished D and trimming. The sample contains under 85,000 clones, approximately 89% of which appear only once. The V gene lost 5 bases and the J gene lost 3 bases, with 14 bases spanning the gap. The CDR3 extends over 14 amino acids. Germline CDR1 is SEHNR and CDR2 is FQNEAQ (reference sequence). The receptor was derived from a man aged 65 to 79 with active or convalescent COVID-19. Source material: peripheral blood. The rearrangement links TRBV7-9 to TRBJ2-7, with a possible D match to TRBD2 (6 bases). CDR3 loop: CASSRDRGNYEQYF. Written as DNA, the CDR3 is TGTGCCAGCAGCCGCGACCGCGGGAACTACGAGCAGTACTTC.